This TCR beta chain is from a study of long-term antiretroviral therapy in people with HIV (dated by TCRdb to between 2021 and 2022). For context, the study as a whole: The earliest samples were collected roughly a decade before the 2015 WHO recommendation for immediate ART, at a time when ART was usually postponed until CD4 counts fell. A retrospective serial study tested whether ART initiation and durable HIV suppression were associated with changes in peripheral blood TRB repertoire composition and diversity. A total of over 150 cryopreserved PBMC samples came from 30 or so adults with confirmed HIV infection and were collected serially over a mean of roughly six years (range 1-12). Of the approximately 30 participants with HIV, some 12 were female. No cross-contamination during QIAcube processing turned up in test extractions that ran a monoclonal T-cell line alongside 25 to 35 polyclonal samples.

Inclusion was restricted to participants for whom at least one PBMC sample before ART initiation and at least two post-ART samples were available. All participants with HIV were treated in the United States of America. Cryopreserved samples of 1-10 million PBMC were thawed and washed before DNA extraction. At the time of the earliest PBMC sample, participants with HIV were aged between about 20 and 54 years. Each participant contributed PBMC samples from 1-4 timepoints before ART initiation and 2-8 timepoints after ART initiation, with a median of 7 samples. Serial HIV viral load, CD4+ T-cell count, ART history and demographic data were obtained for every participant. Genomic DNA was extracted from unsorted PBMC with a Qiagen kit on a QIAcube, with processing performed in batches of 12 samples. General findings and caveats noted by the study authors: No data were available on ART adherence, viral resistance or therapy changes, limiting inferences about post-ART repertoire changes. Starting ART was linked to a significant rise in TRB diversity, yet even after long-term ART the diversity remained significantly lower than in transplant donor controls. Because cell numbers in pre-ART samples were limited, unsorted PBMC were profiled instead of sorted CD4+ and CD8+ T cells. The samples span the years 2004 to 2017, and the ART regimens used at that time may not be as effective as current regimens. Because PBMC availability was limited, only the TCR beta chain was sequenced, with no alpha chain pairing. The repertoire was dominated across all time points by expanded TRB clones identified before ART initiation, although this dominance was seen to fluctuate and to decrease in many PLHIV after ART. Narrower CDR3 length ranges were observed in HIV repertoires than in controls, and an antigen-experienced repertoire with only a slight naive shift after ART was suggested by the network structure.

Sequencing of the TRB variable region was done with the immunoSEQ hsTCRB v3.0 assay at survey level resolution. The target sequencing depth for TRB was roughly 35,000-55,000 T-cell genomes per sample. TRB libraries were pooled and sequenced on an Illumina MiSeq using a v3 150-cycle kit. In the authors' own workflow: Repertoire analysis was run in R within a reproducible Nextflow workflow that covered QC, data transformation and analysis. LymphoSeq2, an R package for AIRR-Seq data exploration, was used to implement custom analyses. A few samples that yielded fewer than 5000 total TRB sequences were excluded, so that fewer than 250 HIV repertoires were analyzed. Among the roughly 190 retained HIV repertoires, some 60 were collected before ART initiation and over 120 were collected after ART initiation. Each repertoire was downsampled to 5000 TRB nucleotide sequences, and summary statistics were averaged across 100 downsampling iterations. The analysis kept only TRB sequences whose CDR3 regions were at least seven amino acids long. Diversity was measured with a Shannon entropy-derived clonality score and the Gini coefficient. Repertoire networks linked the top 5000 CDR3 amino acid sequences whenever two sequences differed by an edit distance of one. Antigen specificity groups and MHC restriction were predicted for TRB CDR3 amino acid sequences with GLIPH2. CDR3 amino acid sequences were matched against VDJdb and McPAS-TCR to flag known CMV, EBV, HIV or tissue antigen associations. Pre-ART, post-ART and control groups were compared with Wilcoxon signed-rank tests and Holm-Bonferroni correction. TCRdb carries this immuneACCESS record with in-frame sequences only. Its versions omit some clonotypes, under half of them owing to an unresolved V gene in the studies checked, with the rest unexplained. That table is the source of V, J and clone size, and D and trimming were worked out from the DNA. This sample holds 25,000 to 30,000 clones; more than 80% were observed only once. The ten largest clonotypes hold more than 7.5% of the sample.

As to this clone: The antigen it binds to is not known. No clone much larger than this one lies a single base away; base qualities are absent.

Taken from cysteine to phenylalanine, the CDR3 has 14 residues. Solely the CDR3 DNA is kept, with 42 bases framed from the first base. V lost 1 base and J lost 5 bases; the stretch between them is 9 bases long. CDR1 is given as SGDLS and CDR2 as YYNGEE, both from the germline V gene. The TCR comes from a middle-aged man with HIV. Sequences were derived from unsorted PBMCs, sampled 3 years after starting antiretroviral therapy. The chain was built from TRBV9 and TRBJ1-4, with no reliable assignment of the D segment. The bases are TGTGCCAGCAGCGTATCGGCTAAGAATGAAAAACTGTTTTTT. It specifies CASSVSAKNEKLFF.